This TCR beta chain was identified during a study of blood T cell repertoires in COVID-19. Study context: Sources were T cells, B-cell-depleted T cells, or PBMCs; the material itself was cDNA or gDNA.

Some clones are missing from TCRdb's copy, which holds only in-frame ones; the method was immunoSEQ multiplex PCR. The sample consists of 470,000 or so clones, about 85% of them appearing once. The trim removed 1 base at V and 4 bases at J, leaving 2 bases unmatched. Per the germline V gene, CDR1 is GTSNPN and CDR2 is SVGIG (reference sequence). This CDR3 has 14 residues. Participants' own reports of clinical history determined their cohort assignment. The clonotype originates from a woman aged 18-29 years with acute COVID-19. The specimen sequenced was PBMCs or T cells enriched from blood (not recorded which). The chain has TRBV30 and TRBJ1-4, with 8 positions matching TRBD1. CDR3: CAWSGGQGNEKLFF. The CDR3 DNA is TGTGCCTGGAGTGGTGGACAGGGTAATGAAAAACTGTTTTTT.